The TCR beta chain under discussion was sequenced for a study of blood T cells in healthy people across ages. Overall study context: About one barcoded beta molecule per two T cells was the capture yield of template switching.

The V gene's germline CDR1 is ENHRY and CDR2 SYGVKD. V gave up 4 bases and J gave up 0 bases; unmatched junction bases: 2. The CDR3 sequence is 14 residues long. For the second PCR, which ran for roughly 6 to 12 cycles, a sample-barcoded 5' primer and a J-beta primer mix were used. One entry per CDR3 protein, called by TCRdb with MiXCR from the 5' RACE reads. This table has 1.5 million to 1.9 million distinct CDR3 sequences, 42% appearing once. Study-level results: Older age coincided with a roughly linear decline in TCR beta diversity per million T cells. Long-lived donors exceeded aged donors in naive CD4+ cells and diversity.

This clonotype was seen more than once but under ten times. The antigen is not known. The TCR originated in a woman aged 18-30 years in good health. Material for sequencing was blood. The rearrangement uses TRBV10-3 and TRBJ1-1; 7 positions agree with TRBD1. Written as DNA, the CDR3 is TGTGCCATCAGTGGGACAGGAATGAACACTGAAGCTTTCTTT. It is translated as CAISGTGMNTEAFF.